Each of the 2 T cell receptor beta chains below was sequenced from the same sample in a study of T cells in Graves' hyperthyroidism and ophthalmopathy. Amplification of TCR beta CDR3 regions was performed using RNA transcripts as template. In the first-round RT-PCR of the TCR CDR3, the HTBI primer set was used. MiXCR, run by TCRdb on the multiplex PCR reads, gives a single entry per CDR3 protein. The repertoire holds 490,000 or so distinct CDR3 sequences, 20% seen once, with over 45% in the top ten. The sample comprised blood. Source of these receptors: a man aged 40-49 years with Graves' ophthalmopathy.

This clonotype was seen a handful of times. One base away lies a much larger clone, so this may be a sequencing read error. This chain links TRBV6-1 with TRBJ2-1; the match to TRBD1 covers 8 bases. Germline CDR1 MNHNS, CDR2 SASEGT. This CDR3 comprises 16 residues. The DNA for the CDR3 is TGTACCAGCAGCCCAACACGGACAGGGCTCTACAATGAGCAGTTCTTC. As protein: CTSSPTRTGLYNEQFF.

This clonotype occurred many times. J is TRBJ2-5 and V is TRBV3-1; D remains unclear. Per the germline V gene, CDR1 is LGHDT and CDR2 is YNNKEL (reference sequence). V shed 3 bases and J shed 5 bases, with 10 bases lying between them. The CDR3 consists of 13 residues. CDR3 in amino acids: CASSHPGAETQYF. The CDR3 nucleotides are TGTGCCAGCAGCCATCCGGGCGCGGAGACCCAGTACTTC.